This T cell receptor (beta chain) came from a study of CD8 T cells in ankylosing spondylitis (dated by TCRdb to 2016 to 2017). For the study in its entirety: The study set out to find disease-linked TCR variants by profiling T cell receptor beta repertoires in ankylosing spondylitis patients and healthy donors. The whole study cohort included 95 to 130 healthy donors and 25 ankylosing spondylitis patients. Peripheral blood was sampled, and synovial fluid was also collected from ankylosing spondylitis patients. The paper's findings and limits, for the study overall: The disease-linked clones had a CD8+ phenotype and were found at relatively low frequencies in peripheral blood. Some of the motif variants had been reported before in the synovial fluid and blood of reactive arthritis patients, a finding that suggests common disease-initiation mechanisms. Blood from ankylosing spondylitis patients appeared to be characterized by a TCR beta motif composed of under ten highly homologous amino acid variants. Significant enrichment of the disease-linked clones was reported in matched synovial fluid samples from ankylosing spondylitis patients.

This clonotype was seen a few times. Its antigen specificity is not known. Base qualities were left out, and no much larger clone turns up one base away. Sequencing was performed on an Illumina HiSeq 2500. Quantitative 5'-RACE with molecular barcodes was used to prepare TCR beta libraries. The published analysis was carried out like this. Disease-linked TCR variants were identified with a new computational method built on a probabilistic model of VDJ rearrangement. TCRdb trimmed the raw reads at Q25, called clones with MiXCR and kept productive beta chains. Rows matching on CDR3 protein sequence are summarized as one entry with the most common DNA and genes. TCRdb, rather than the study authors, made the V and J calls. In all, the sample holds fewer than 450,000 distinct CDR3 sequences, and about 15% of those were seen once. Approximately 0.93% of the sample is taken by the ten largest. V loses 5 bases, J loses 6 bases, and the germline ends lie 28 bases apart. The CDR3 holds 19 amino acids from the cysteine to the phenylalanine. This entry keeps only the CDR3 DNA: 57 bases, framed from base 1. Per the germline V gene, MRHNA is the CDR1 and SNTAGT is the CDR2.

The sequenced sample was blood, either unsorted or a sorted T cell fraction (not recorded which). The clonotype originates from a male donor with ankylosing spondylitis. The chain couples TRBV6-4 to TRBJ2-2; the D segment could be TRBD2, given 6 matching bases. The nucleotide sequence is TGTGCCAGCAGTCACCGCGGGGAACTAGGATTAAGCAGGGCCGGGGAGCTGTTTTTT. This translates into CASSHRGELGLSRAGELFF.